The rows below give T cell receptor beta chains drawn from one sample of a study of beta chain features in type 1 diabetes. Profiling relied on immunoSEQ multiplex PCR, and the TCRdb table lists in-frame clones only, not all of them. The sample records a few hundred thousand clones, approximately 15% being singletons. The source material was naive CD4+ T cells from blood. Every receptor here comes from a woman younger than 35 in good health. The CDR3 runs from the conserved cysteine through the conserved F or W. Fields, in order: V gene, clone size, D gene, CDR3 length, J gene, CDR3 protein, CDR3 DNA. The D gene is left open where the match is weak. Size is stated for part of the rows, as once, few or many counts, or as a class when the clone is expanded.

>TRBV4-1|-|TRBD1|15|TRBJ2-6
CASSGQGTGANVLTF
TGCGCCAGCAGCGGACAGGGCACTGGGGCCAACGTCCTGACTTTC
>TRBV6-5|few|-|15|TRBJ2-7
CASSYDSRSSYEQYF
TGTGCCAGCAGTTACGACAGCAGGAGCTCCTACGAGCAGTACTTC
>TRBV30|-|-|12|TRBJ1-4
CAYLPRSEKLFF
TGTGCCTACTTACCAAGGAGCGAAAAACTGTTTTTT
>TRBV7-6|-|TRBD2|17|TRBJ2-1
CASSFPSGRDLGHEQFF
TGTGCCAGCAGCTTCCCTAGCGGGAGAGACCTAGGCCATGAGCAGTTCTTC
>TRBV2|-|TRBD1|14|TRBJ2-1
CASKPGQGYNEQFF
TGTGCCAGCAAACCGGGACAGGGGTACAATGAGCAGTTCTTC
>TRBV6-5|-|TRBD1|15|TRBJ1-3
CASSYGPGQRNTIYF
TGTGCCAGCAGTTACGGTCCGGGACAGAGAAACACCATATATTTT
>TRBV7-8|-|TRBD2|16|TRBJ2-7
CASSLRLAGGFYEQYF
TGTGCCAGCAGCTTACGCCTAGCGGGAGGATTCTACGAGCAGTACTTC
>TRBV28|-|-|14|TRBJ2-7
CASKRVEQSYEQYF
TGTGCCAGCAAGCGGGTGGAACAGTCCTACGAGCAGTACTTC
>TRBV7-2|-|-|12|TRBJ2-1
CASSFRDYEQFF
TGTGCCAGCAGCTTTCGGGATTATGAGCAGTTCTTC
>TRBV6-6|few|-|13|TRBJ1-5
CASRGAGNQPQHF
TGTGCCAGCAGGGGCGCAGGGAATCAGCCCCAGCATTTT
>TRBV28|few|-|13|TRBJ2-1
CASSLGPLDEQFF
TGTGCCAGCAGTTTGGGCCCTTTGGATGAGCAGTTCTTC
>TRBV29-1|-|TRBD2|15|TRBJ2-3
CSVGLAGEFADTQYF
TGCAGCGTTGGTTTGGCGGGAGAGTTCGCAGATACGCAGTATTTT
>TRBV7-9|-|-|15|TRBJ2-5
CASSLSGNTGETQYF
TGTGCCAGCAGCTTAAGCGGGAATACAGGGGAGACCCAGTACTTC
>TRBV29-1|-|-|15|TRBJ2-3
CSVVGGSSQSDTQYF
TGCAGCGTTGTCGGAGGCTCCTCACAGTCAGATACGCAGTATTTT
>TRBV29-1|-|-|14|TRBJ2-1
CSVAPGSNYNEQFF
TGCAGCGTTGCCCCAGGTTCCAATTACAATGAGCAGTTCTTC
>TRBV6-6|few|-|13|TRBJ2-7
CASSYRQGVSQYF
TGTGCCAGCAGTTACCGACAAGGGGTCAGCCAGTACTTC
>TRBV5-4|-|TRBD2|15|TRBJ2-7
CASSFRLAGVFEQYF
TGTGCCAGCAGCTTTCGACTAGCGGGGGTCTTCGAGCAGTACTTC
>TRBV5-1|few|TRBD2|17|TRBJ2-5
CASSLKPSGRAGETQYF
TGCGCCAGCAGCTTGAAGCCTAGCGGGAGGGCCGGCGAGACCCAGTACTTC
>TRBV30|-|TRBD1|13|TRBJ1-1
CAWTRTGNTEAFF
TGTGCCTGGACCAGGACAGGTAACACTGAAGCTTTCTTT
>TRBV6-6|-|-|14|TRBJ2-7
CASSHPQGSYEQYF
TGTGCCAGCAGCCACCCTCAGGGGTCCTACGAGCAGTACTTC
>TRBV10-3|few|TRBD2|15|TRBJ2-3
CAISEGLAAVVTQYF
TGTGCCATCAGTGAGGGACTAGCAGCCGTGGTTACGCAGTATTTT
>TRBV25-1|few|TRBD2|14|TRBJ2-4
CASSDYLAGNIQYF
TGTGCCAGCAGTGACTACCTAGCGGGAAACATTCAGTACTTC
>TRBV9|few|-|14|TRBJ1-1
CASSVWEVGTEAFF
TGTGCCAGCAGCGTATGGGAGGTTGGCACTGAAGCTTTCTTT
>TRBV5-4|-|-|13|TRBJ2-3
CASSTGITDTQYF
TGTGCCAGCAGCACCGGGATCACAGATACGCAGTATTTT
>TRBV7-2|few|-|14|TRBJ1-1
CASSLVAGNTEAFF
TGTGCCAGCAGCTTAGTTGCAGGGAACACTGAAGCTTTCTTT
>TRBV28|few|TRBD2|14|TRBJ2-1
CASLMAGGYNEQFF
TGTGCCAGCCTCATGGCGGGAGGGTACAATGAGCAGTTCTTC
>TRBV5-4|few|-|12|TRBJ2-1
CASSTKGDEQFF
TGTGCCAGCAGCACTAAAGGGGATGAGCAGTTCTTC
>TRBV4-1|few|-|17|TRBJ1-2
CASSQDERVRSNYGYTF
TGCGCCAGCAGCCAAGACGAACGAGTGCGGTCTAACTATGGCTACACCTTC
>TRBV7-2|-|-|14|TRBJ1-1
CASSFMVRDTEAFF
TGTGCCAGCAGCTTTATGGTCCGGGACACTGAAGCTTTCTTT